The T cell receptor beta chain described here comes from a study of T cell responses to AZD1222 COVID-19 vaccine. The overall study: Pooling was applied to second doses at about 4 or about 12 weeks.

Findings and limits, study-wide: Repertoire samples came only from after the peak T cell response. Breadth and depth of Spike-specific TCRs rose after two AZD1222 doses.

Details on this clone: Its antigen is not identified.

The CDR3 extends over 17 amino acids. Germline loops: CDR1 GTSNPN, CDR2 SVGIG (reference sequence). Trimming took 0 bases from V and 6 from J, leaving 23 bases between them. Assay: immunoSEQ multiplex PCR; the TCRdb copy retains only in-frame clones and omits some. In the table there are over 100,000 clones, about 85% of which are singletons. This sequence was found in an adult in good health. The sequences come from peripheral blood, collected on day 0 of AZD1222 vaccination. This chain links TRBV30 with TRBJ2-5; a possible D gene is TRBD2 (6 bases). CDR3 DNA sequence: TGTGCCTGGAGTGTACGACTGGGGAGGCTGGGTGAAAAGACCCAGTACTTC. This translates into CAWSVRLGRLGEKTQYF.